This TCR beta chain was identified in a study of blood T cell repertoires in COVID-19. About the study: COVID-19 samples collected from the United States, Italy and Spain covered acute and convalescent phases. The analysed material was cDNA or gDNA that came from T cells, B-cell-depleted T cells, or PBMCs.

The V segment lost 6 bases and the J segment 11 bases; nucleotides outside the gene matches: 12. The CDR3 spans 13 residues. Per the original data handling: Estimated nucleated cell counts came from reference gene primer amplification. Sequenced by immunoSEQ multiplex PCR; TCRdb stores in-frame clones only, minus some. That table supplies the V and J calls and clone size; D and trimming were determined from the DNA. The sample includes about 26,000 clones, approximately 64% of them seen just once. This sequence originates from a man in his 60s with active or convalescent COVID-19. What was sequenced was peripheral blood. The chain links TRBV12-3 or TRBV12-4 to TRBJ1-1; 7 bases align to TRBD1. The CDR3 DNA reads TGTGCCAGCAGCCCGGGACAGCCGCTTATGGCTTTCTTT. It codes for CASSPGQPLMAFF.